Described below is a single T cell receptor (beta chain) sequence and its context. Its target is not known. The source of the sample is a study of cytomegalovirus exposure and HLA in healthy donors. Across the whole study: An earlier analysis found 95 million to 140 million unique TCR beta sequences from around 180 million T cells. Notes on the study in general: There were a few CMV-associated chains whose specificity for CMV antigens was confirmed in vitro. A missense DCLRE1C variant was associated with V- and J-gene trimming of TCR beta chains in a later analysis, and an independent cohort replicated the association.

V lost 8 bases to trimming and J lost 2 bases; unmatched junction nucleotides: 9. Germline CDR1 is SGHTA and CDR2 is FQGNSA. The CDR3 consists of 15 residues. Amplification used 60 Vbeta primers and 13 Jbeta primers. Some clones are missing from TCRdb's copy, which holds only in-frame ones; the method was immunoSEQ multiplex PCR. This sample has 150,000 or so clones; about 65% occur once, and the top ten carry 1.5%. Sequenced sample: PBMCs. The rearrangement links TRBV7-2 to TRBJ2-3; 8 bases align to TRBD2. This TCR was recovered from a girl aged 10 to 17 in good health and CMV-seronegative. The DNA for the CDR3 is TGTGCCAGCGGTAGCGGGGTAGGGGTCACAGATACGCAGTATTTT. Its protein product is CASGSGVGVTDTQYF.